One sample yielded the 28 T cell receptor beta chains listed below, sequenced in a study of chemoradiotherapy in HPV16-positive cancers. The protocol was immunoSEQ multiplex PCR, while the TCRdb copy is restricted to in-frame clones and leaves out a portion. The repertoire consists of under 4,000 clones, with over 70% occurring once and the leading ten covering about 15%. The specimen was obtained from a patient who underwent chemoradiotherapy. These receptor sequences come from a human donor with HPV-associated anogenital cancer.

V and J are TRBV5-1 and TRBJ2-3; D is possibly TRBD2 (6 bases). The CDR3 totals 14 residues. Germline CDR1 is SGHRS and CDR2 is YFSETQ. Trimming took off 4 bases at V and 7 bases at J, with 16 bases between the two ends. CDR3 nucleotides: TGCGCCAGCAGCCAGGGAGGATACACGAATACGCAGTATTTT. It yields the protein CASSQGGYTNTQYF.

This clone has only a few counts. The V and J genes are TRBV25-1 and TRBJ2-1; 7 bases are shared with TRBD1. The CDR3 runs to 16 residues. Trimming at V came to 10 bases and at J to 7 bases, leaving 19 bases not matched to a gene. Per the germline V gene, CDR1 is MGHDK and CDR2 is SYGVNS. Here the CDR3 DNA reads TGTGCCACGTCGACCACTAGACAGGGTACTGTTAATGAGCAGTTCTTC. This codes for CATSTTRQGTVNEQFF.

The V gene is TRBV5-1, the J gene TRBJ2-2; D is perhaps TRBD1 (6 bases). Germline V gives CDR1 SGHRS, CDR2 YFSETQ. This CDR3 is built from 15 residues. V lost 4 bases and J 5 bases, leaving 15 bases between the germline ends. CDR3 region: CASSPRGEMTGELFF. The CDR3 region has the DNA TGCGCCAGCAGCCCCAGGGGAGAGATGACCGGGGAGCTGTTTTTT.

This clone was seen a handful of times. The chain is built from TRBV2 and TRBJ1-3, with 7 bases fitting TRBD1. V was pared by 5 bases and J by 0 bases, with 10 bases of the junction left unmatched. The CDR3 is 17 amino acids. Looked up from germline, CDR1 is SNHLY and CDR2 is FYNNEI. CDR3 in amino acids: CASSRADRPFSGNTIYF. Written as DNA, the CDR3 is TGTGCCAGCAGTAGGGCGGACAGGCCTTTCTCTGGAAACACCATATATTTT.

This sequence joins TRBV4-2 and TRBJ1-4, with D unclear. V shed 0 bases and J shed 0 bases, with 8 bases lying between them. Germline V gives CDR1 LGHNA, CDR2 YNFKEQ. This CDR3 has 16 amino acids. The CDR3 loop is CASSQDPAATNEKLFF. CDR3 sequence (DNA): TGTGCCAGCAGCCAAGATCCGGCAGCAACTAATGAAAAACTGTTTTTT.

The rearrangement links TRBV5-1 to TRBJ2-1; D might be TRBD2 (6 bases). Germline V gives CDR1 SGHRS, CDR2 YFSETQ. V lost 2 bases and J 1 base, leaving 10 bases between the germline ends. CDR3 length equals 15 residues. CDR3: CASSFDGRSYNEQFF. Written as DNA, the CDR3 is TGCGCCAGCAGCTTTGACGGGAGATCCTACAATGAGCAGTTCTTC. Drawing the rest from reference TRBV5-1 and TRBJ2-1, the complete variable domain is KAGVTQTPRYLIKTRGQQVTLSCSPISGHRSVSWYQQTPGQGLQFLFEYFSETQRNKGNFPGRFSGRQFSNSRSEMNVSTLELGDSALYLCASSFDGRSYNEQFFGPGTRLTVL.

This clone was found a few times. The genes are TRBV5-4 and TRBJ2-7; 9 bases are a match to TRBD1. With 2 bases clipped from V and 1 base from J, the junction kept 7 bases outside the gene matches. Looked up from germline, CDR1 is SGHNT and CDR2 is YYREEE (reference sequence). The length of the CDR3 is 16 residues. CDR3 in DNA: TGTGCCAGCAGCTTTGTATCCGGGACAGGGTCCTACGAGCAGTACTTC. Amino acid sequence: CASSFVSGTGSYEQYF.

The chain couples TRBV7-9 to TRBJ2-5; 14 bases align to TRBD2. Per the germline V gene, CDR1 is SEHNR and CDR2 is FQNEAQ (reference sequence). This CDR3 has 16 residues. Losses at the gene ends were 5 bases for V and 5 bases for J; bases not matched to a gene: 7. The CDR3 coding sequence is TGTGCCAGCAGCCCGGGACTAGCGGGGGTCCGGGAGACCCAGTACTTC. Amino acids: CASSPGLAGVRETQYF.

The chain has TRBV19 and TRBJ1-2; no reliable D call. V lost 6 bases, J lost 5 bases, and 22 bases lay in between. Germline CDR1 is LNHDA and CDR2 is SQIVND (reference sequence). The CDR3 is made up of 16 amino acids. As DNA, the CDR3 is TGTGCCAGTAGAACCGGGGAGGATCTCCCCGTTTATGGCTACACCTTC. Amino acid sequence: CASRTGEDLPVYGYTF.

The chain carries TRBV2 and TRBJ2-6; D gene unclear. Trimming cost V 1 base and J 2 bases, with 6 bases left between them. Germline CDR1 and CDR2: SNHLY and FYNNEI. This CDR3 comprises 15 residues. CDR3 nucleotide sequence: TGTGCCAGCAGTGAAGACCGGGCTGGGGCCAACGTCCTGACTTTC. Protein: CASSEDRAGANVLTF.

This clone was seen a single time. The CDR3 sequence is CSVADRGGQETQYF. The CDR3 nucleotides read TGCAGCGTCGCCGACAGGGGAGGGCAAGAGACCCAGTACTTC. This rearrangement joins TRBV29-1 to TRBJ2-5; possible D gene TRBD1, 8 bases. The CDR3 is 14 amino acids. Germline lookup yields CDR1 SQVTM and CDR2 ANQGSEA. Trimming removed 6 bases from V and 2 bases from J, with 16 bases in between.

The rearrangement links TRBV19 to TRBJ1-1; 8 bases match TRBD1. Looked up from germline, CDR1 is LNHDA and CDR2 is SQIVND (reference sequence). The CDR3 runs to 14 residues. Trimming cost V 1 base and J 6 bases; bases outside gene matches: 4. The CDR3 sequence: CASSIGGQGAEAFF. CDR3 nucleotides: TGTGCCAGTAGTATAGGAGGACAGGGTGCTGAAGCTTTCTTT.

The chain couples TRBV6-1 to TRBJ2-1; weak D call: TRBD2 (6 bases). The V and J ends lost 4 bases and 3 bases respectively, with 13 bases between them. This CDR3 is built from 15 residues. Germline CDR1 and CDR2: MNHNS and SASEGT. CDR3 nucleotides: TGTGCCAGCAGTGTTTCGGGAGAGGGCTACAATGAGCAGTTCTTC. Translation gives CASSVSGEGYNEQFF.

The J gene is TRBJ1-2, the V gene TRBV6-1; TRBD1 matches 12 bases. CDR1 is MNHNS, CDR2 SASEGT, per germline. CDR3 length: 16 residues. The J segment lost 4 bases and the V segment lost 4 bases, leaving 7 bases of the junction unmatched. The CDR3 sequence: CASSAGTGGFSYGYTF. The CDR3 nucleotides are TGTGCCAGCAGTGCCGGGACAGGGGGCTTTTCCTATGGCTACACCTTC.

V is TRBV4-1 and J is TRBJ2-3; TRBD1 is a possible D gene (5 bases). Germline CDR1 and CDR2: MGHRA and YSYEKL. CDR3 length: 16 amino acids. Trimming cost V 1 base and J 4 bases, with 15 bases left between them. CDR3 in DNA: TGCGCCAGCAGCCAAGGGCGGCAGGGCGGTGCAGATACGCAGTATTTT. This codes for CASSQGRQGGADTQYF.

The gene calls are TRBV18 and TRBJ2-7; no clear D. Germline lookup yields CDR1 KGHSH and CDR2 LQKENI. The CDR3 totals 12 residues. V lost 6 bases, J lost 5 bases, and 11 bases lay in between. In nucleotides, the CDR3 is TGTGCCAGCTCCCCTATCGGGCACGAGCAGTACTTC. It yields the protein CASSPIGHEQYF.

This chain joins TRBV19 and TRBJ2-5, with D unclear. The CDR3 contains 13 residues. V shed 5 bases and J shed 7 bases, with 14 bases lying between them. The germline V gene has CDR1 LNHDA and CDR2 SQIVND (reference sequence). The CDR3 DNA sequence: TGTGCCAGTAGTTTGGACGGGCGGTGGACCCAGTACTTC. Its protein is CASSLDGRWTQYF.

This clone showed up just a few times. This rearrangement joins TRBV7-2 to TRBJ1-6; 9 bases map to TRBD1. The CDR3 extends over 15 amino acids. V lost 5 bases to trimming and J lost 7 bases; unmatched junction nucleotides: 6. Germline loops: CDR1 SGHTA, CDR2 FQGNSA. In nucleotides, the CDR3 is TGTGCCAGCAGCCCCCGGACAGGGGAGAATTCACCCCTCCACTTT. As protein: CASSPRTGENSPLHF. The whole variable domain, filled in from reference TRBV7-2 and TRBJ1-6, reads GAGVSQSPSNKVTEKGKDVELRCDPISGHTALYWYRQSLGQGLEFLIYFQGNSAPDKSGLPSDRFSAERTGGSVSTLTIQRTQQEDSAVYLCASSPRTGENSPLHFGNGTRLTVT.

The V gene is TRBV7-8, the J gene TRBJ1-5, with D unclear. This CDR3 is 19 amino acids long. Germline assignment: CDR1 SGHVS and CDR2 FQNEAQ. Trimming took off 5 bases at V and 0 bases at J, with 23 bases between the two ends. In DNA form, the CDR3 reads TGTGCCAGCAGCGGCCGTTGGCGGTATTTGAATTATAGCAATCAGCCCCAGCATTTT. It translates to CASSGRWRYLNYSNQPQHF.

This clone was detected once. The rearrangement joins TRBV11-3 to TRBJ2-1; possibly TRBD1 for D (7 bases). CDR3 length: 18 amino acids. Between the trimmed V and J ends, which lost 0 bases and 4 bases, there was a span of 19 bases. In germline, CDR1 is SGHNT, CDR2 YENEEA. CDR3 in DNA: TGTGCCAGCAGCTTAGATCATGGGGGGACAGCGAGTTACAATGAGCAGTTCTTC. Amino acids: CASSLDHGGTASYNEQFF. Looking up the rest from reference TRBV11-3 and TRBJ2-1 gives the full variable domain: EAGVVQSPRYKIIEKKQPVAFWCNPISGHNTLYWYLQNLGQGPELLIRYENEEAVDDSQLPKDRFSAERLKGVDSTLKIQPAELGDSAVYLCASSLDHGGTASYNEQFFGPGTRLTVL.

DNA of the CDR3: TGTGCCAGCAGCTTAGTGGGAGTGCCGGGAACTACCGGGACCCAGTACTTC. Amino acids: CASSLVGVPGTTGTQYF. This rearrangement joins TRBV7-8 to TRBJ2-5; maybe TRBD2 (5 bases). This CDR3 spans 17 amino acids. With 1 base removed from V and 7 bases from J, the gap between germline ends came to 22 bases. The germline CDR1 and CDR2 sequences are SGHVS and FQNEAQ.

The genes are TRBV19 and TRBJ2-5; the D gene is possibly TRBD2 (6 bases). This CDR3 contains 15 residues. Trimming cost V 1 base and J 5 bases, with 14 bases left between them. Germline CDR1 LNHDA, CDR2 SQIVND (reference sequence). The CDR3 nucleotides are TGTGCCAGTAGTATAGCGGGACTCTCGGCTGAGACCCAGTACTTC. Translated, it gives CASSIAGLSAETQYF.

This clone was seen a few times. The CDR3 DNA reads TGTGCCAGCAGTGTTGTTGGCTCCTACGAGCAGTACTTC. It codes for CASSVVGSYEQYF. This chain joins TRBV2 and TRBJ2-7; D is uncertain. Germline lookup yields CDR1 SNHLY and CDR2 FYNNEI. The CDR3 is 13 amino acids. V was clipped by 4 bases and J by 0 bases, with 7 bases between them.

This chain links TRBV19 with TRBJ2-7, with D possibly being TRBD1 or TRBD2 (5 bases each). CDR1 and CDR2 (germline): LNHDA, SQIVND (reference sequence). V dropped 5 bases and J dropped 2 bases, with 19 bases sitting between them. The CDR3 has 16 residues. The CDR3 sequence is CASSRDGDVGPYEQYF. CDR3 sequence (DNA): TGTGCCAGTAGTCGGGACGGGGACGTAGGACCCTACGAGCAGTACTTC.

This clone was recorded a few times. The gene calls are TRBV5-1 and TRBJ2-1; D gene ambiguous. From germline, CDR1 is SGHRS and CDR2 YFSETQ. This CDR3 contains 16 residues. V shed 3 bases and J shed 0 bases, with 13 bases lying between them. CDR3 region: CASSSETPTSYNEQFF. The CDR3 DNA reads TGCGCCAGCAGCTCAGAAACACCAACCTCCTACAATGAGCAGTTCTTC.

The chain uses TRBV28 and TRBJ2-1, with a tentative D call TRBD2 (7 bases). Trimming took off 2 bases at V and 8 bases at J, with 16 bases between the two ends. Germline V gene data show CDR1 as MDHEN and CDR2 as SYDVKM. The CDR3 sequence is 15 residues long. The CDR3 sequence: CASSLGGGGGDEQFF. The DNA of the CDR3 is TGTGCCAGCAGTTTAGGGGGGGGCGGCGGGGATGAGCAGTTCTTC.

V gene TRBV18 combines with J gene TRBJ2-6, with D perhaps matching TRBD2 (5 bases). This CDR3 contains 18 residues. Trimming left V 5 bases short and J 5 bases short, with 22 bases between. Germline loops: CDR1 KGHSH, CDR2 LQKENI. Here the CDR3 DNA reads TGTGCCAGCTCATCAGATTCGGACTTACAAAGTCGGGCCAACGTCCTGACTTTC. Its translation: CASSSDSDLQSRANVLTF.

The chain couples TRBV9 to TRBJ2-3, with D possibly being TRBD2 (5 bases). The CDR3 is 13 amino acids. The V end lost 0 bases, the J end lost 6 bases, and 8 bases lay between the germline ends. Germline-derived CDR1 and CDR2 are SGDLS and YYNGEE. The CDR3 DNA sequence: TGTGCCAGCAGCGTAGTCCCGGGGGATACGCAGTATTTT. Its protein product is CASSVVPGDTQYF.